This T cell receptor beta chain was sequenced for a study of blood T cell repertoires in COVID-19. As for the study in general: COVID-19 samples from acute and convalescent phases originated in the United States, Italy and Spain. Sources were T cells, B-cell-depleted T cells, or PBMCs; the material itself was cDNA or gDNA.

During active infection, Seattle patients enrolled and were then monitored through disease. The CDR3 length is 15 residues. V dropped 4 bases and J dropped 3; count of bases not matched to a gene: 8. Per germline, CDR1 SGDLS and CDR2 YYNGEE. Per the original data handling: Amplifying reference gene primers gave estimates of nucleated cell counts. TCRdb's copy holds only in-frame clones and misses some; the assay was immunoSEQ multiplex PCR. V, J and clone size are those of that table, while D and trimming were read from the DNA. The table lists fewer than 300,000 clones, less than 85% of them singletons.

The chain combines TRBV9 with TRBJ2-5; 8 bases fit TRBD1. The TCR originated in a human donor with COVID-19, enrolled during active disease. The donor label of this sample is uncertain. The sequenced sample consisted of peripheral blood. CDR3 loop: CASSPAGTGEETQYF. CDR3 sequence (DNA): TGTGCCAGCAGCCCAGCCGGGACAGGTGAAGAGACCCAGTACTTC.